The 9 T cell receptor beta chains below were found in one sample sequenced in a study of technical replicates of blood from a handful of donors. The assay was immunoSEQ multiplex PCR, and TCRdb's table has in-frame clones only and misses some. The sample shows tens of thousands of clones, roughly nine tenths of them seen only once. The sample was PBMCs. All receptors come from a human donor in good health. Some clones in this sample may be carry-over from other donors' samples.

The V call is TRBV5-4, the J call TRBJ1-4, with a possible D match to TRBD1 (5 bases). Trimming took 0 bases from V and 5 from J, leaving 17 bases between them. There are 17 residues in the CDR3. Germline assignment: CDR1 SGHNT and CDR2 YYREEE (reference sequence). This CDR3 is CASSLAGQGARNEKLFF. The CDR3 DNA follows: TGTGCCAGCAGCTTGGCCGGTCAAGGGGCGCGAAATGAAAAACTGTTTTTT.

This clone occurred once. The chain employs TRBV7-9 and TRBJ1-6; the D gene is possibly TRBD1 (6 bases). Deletions cut 5 bases from V and 6 bases from J, with 14 bases between. From germline, CDR1 is SEHNR and CDR2 FQNEAQ (reference sequence). The CDR3 runs to 15 residues. The CDR3, as DNA: TGTGCCAGCAGCCCCACCGGGACACCTAATTCACCCCTCCACTTT. Protein sequence: CASSPTGTPNSPLHF.

J is TRBJ1-5 and V is TRBV2; D remains ambiguous. Trimming pared 3 bases from V and 4 bases from J, leaving 10 bases between. CDR1 and CDR2 from the germline V gene are SNHLY and FYNNEI. The CDR3 sequence is 14 residues long. CDR3 nucleotide sequence: TGTGCCAGCAGTGATGGCAGTCCAAATCAGCCCCAGCATTTT. Translation: CASSDGSPNQPQHF.

The chain couples TRBV11-2 to TRBJ1-4, with 8 positions matching TRBD1. This CDR3 has 15 amino acids. The trim removed 4 bases at V and 5 bases at J, leaving 6 bases unmatched. Germline CDR1 SGHAT, CDR2 FQNNGV. In nucleotides, the CDR3 is TGTGCCAGCAGCTCCCCAGGGGGCGGAAATGAAAAACTGTTTTTT. This translates into CASSSPGGGNEKLFF.

The chain joins TRBV7-2 to TRBJ2-3, with D perhaps TRBD1 (6 bases). The length of the CDR3 is 13 residues. Trimming removed 8 bases at V and 1 base at J, with 10 bases between. The germline CDR1 and CDR2 sequences are SGHTA and FQGNSA. CDR3 sequence: CASGWTGTDTQYF. In DNA form, the CDR3 reads TGTGCCAGCGGATGGACAGGCACAGATACGCAGTATTTT.

The J gene is TRBJ2-1, the V gene TRBV5-6; 9 bases are a match to TRBD1. The germline V gene has CDR1 SGHDT and CDR2 YYEEEE. J lost 7 bases, V lost 0 bases, and 5 bases had no gene match. The length of the CDR3 is 15 residues. The CDR3 DNA follows: TGTGCCAGCAGCTTGGGGGGGACAGGGAAGAATGAGCAGTTCTTC. Its translation: CASSLGGTGKNEQFF. The variable domain in full, completed from reference TRBV5-6 and TRBJ2-1, reads DAGVTQSPTHLIKTRGQQVTLRCSPKSGHDTVSWYQQALGQGPQFIFQYYEEEERQRGNFPDRFSGHQFPNYSSELNVNALLLGDSALYLCASSLGGTGKNEQFFGPGTRLTVL.

The genes are TRBV5-1 and TRBJ1-4, with 9 bases fitting TRBD1. Germline V lookup: CDR1 SGHRS, CDR2 YFSETQ. This CDR3 is built from 16 residues. Unmatched junction bases numbered 5, after V lost 3 bases and J lost 2 bases. The CDR3 coding sequence is TGCGCCAGCAGCTCGACAGGGGGTTGGACTAATGAAAAACTGTTTTTT. It codes for CASSSTGGWTNEKLFF.

This clone was found once. The rearrangement joins TRBV2 to TRBJ2-7; D is perhaps TRBD1 (6 bases). This CDR3 region has 13 residues. Germline CDR1 and CDR2: SNHLY and FYNNEI. The ends were cut back, 4 bases at V and 5 bases at J, with 12 bases in the middle. In DNA form, the CDR3 reads TGTGCCAGCAGTGGAACCAAGGGGGACGAGCAGTACTTC. Amino acids: CASSGTKGDEQYF.

The rearrangement uses TRBV4-2 and TRBJ2-4; 12 positions agree with TRBD2. From germline, CDR1 is LGHNA and CDR2 YNFKEQ. The J segment lost 0 bases and the V segment lost 0 bases, leaving 6 bases of the junction unmatched. CDR3 length equals 19 residues. CDR3 loop: CASSQERLAGDLAKNIQYF. CDR3 nucleotide sequence: TGTGCCAGCAGCCAAGAGAGACTAGCGGGGGACCTAGCCAAAAACATTCAGTACTTC.